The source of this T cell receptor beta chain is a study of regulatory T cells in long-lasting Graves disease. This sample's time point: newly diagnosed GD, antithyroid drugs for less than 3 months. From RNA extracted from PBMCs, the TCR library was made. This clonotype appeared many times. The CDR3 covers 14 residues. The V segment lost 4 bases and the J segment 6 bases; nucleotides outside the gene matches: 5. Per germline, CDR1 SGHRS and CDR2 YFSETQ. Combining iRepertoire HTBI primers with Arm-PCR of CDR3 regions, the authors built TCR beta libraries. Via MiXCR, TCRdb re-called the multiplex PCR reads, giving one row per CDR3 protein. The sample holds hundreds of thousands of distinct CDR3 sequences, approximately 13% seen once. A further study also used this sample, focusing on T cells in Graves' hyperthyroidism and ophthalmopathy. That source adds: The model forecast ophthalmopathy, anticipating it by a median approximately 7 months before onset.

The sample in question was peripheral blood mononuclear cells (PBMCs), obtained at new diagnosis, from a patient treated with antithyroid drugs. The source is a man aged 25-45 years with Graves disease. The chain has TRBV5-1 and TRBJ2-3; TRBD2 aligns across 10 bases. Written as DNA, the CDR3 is TGCGCCAGCAGCCCCGGGACTAGCGTGGATACGCAGTATTTT. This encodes CASSPGTSVDTQYF. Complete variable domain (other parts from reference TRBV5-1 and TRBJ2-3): KAGVTQTPRYLIKTRGQQVTLSCSPISGHRSVSWYQQTPGQGLQFLFEYFSETQRNKGNFPGRFSGRQFSNSRSEMNVSTLELGDSALYLCASSPGTSVDTQYFGPGTRLTVL.